What follows are 11 T cell receptor beta chains derived from one specimen sequenced in a study of CD8 T cells in ankylosing spondylitis. Study-level results: For ankylosing spondylitis blood, a TCR beta motif of several highly homologous variants appeared characteristic.

No antigens are known for them. TCRdb reanalysed the 5' RACE reads using MiXCR and keeps one entry per CDR3 protein. The data contain about 90,000 distinct CDR3 sequences, approximately 9.6% of them singletons. The source material was blood, either unsorted or a sorted T cell fraction (not recorded which). The receptors shown here come from a male donor with ankylosing spondylitis.

The table lists this clonotype with many counts. The chain links TRBV4-1 to TRBJ1-1; 9 nucleotides agree with TRBD1. Losses at the gene ends were 4 bases for V and 6 bases for J; bases not matched to a gene: 9. Germline CDR1 reads MGHRA; CDR2 reads YSYEKL. The length of the CDR3 is 15 residues. CDR3 loop: CASSPMTGGSAEAFF. The CDR3, as DNA: TGCGCCAGCAGCCCTATGACAGGGGGAAGCGCTGAAGCTTTCTTT.

V and J are TRBV13 and TRBJ2-5; D may be TRBD1 (6 bases). Trimming cost V 5 bases and J 0 bases, with 10 bases left between them. Per the germline V gene, CDR1 is PRHDT and CDR2 is FYEKMQ (reference sequence). This CDR3 spans 14 amino acids. The CDR3 protein is CASSAGQYQETQYF. DNA of the CDR3: TGTGCCAGCAGCGCAGGACAGTACCAAGAGACCCAGTACTTC.

The chain joins TRBV3-1 to TRBJ2-3; unclear D gene. Germline V gene lookup returns CDR1 LGHDT and CDR2 YNNKEL (reference sequence). There are 14 residues in the CDR3. V was cut by 3 bases and J by 3 bases, with 10 bases left in between. The DNA for the CDR3 is TGTGCCAGCAGCCAGGGATGGGGAACAGATACGCAGTATTTT. It codes for CASSQGWGTDTQYF.

This chain uses TRBV20-1 with TRBJ2-1, with 7 bases aligning to TRBD2. The length of the CDR3 is 15 residues. V shed 0 bases and J 10 bases; nucleotides not matched to a gene: 12. Germline CDR1 and CDR2: DFQATT and SNEGSKA (reference sequence). This CDR3 is CSARDGTTANVEQFF. CDR3 nucleotides: TGCAGTGCTAGAGACGGGACTACGGCAAACGTGGAGCAGTTCTTC.

This chain joins TRBV7-6 and TRBJ1-4; no definite D call. Trimming left V 4 bases short and J 10 bases short, with 7 bases between. Germline loops: CDR1 SGHVS, CDR2 FNYEAQ. CDR3 size: 11 residues. CDR3 protein: CASSYEGKLFF. CDR3 DNA: TGTGCCAGCAGCTACGAGGGAAAACTGTTTTTT.

In its sample, this clonotype was seen a few times. The chain has TRBV30 and TRBJ2-3, with a tentative D call TRBD2 (5 bases). CDR3 length equals 16 residues. The germline CDR1 and CDR2 sequences are GTSNPN and SVGIG (reference sequence). V lost 2 bases and J 0 bases, leaving 15 bases between the germline ends. CDR3 coding DNA: TGTGCCTGGAGTCCAAAAGGACTGACAAGCACAGATACGCAGTATTTT. It translates to CAWSPKGLTSTDTQYF.

This clonotype showed up just a few times. The J gene is TRBJ2-7, the V gene TRBV19; TRBD1 is a possible D gene (5 bases). V lost 3 bases to trimming and J lost 2 bases, with 11 bases between them. Germline V CDR1 and CDR2: LNHDA, SQIVND (reference sequence). CDR3 length: 14 residues. The CDR3 coding sequence is TGTGCCAGTAGTATGGGGCAGCTTCCCTACGAGCAGTACTTC. Translation gives CASSMGQLPYEQYF.

The sample holds a few counts of this clonotype. V and J are TRBV18 and TRBJ1-1, with D perhaps matching TRBD1 (5 bases). CDR3 length: 15 residues. CDR1 is KGHSH, CDR2 LQKENI, per germline. Trimming cost V 4 bases and J 1 base, with 13 bases left between them. Written as DNA, the CDR3 is TGTGCCAGCTCACTATCCTGGGGCCAGAACACTGAAGCTTTCTTT. Translated, it gives CASSLSWGQNTEAFF.

This clonotype was found a few times. The J gene is TRBJ2-3, the V gene TRBV7-9; 9 bases align to TRBD2. V was clipped by 5 bases and J by 3 bases; unmatched bases: 6. CDR1 and CDR2 (germline): SEHNR, FQNEAQ (reference sequence). This CDR3 has 15 amino acids. The CDR3 DNA reads as TGTGCCAGCAGCATTAGCGGGAGTGGTACAGATACGCAGTATTTT. This sequence encodes CASSISGSGTDTQYF.

This clonotype was seen at least ten times. The rearrangement uses TRBV5-1 and TRBJ2-1; 14 bases line up with TRBD2. Unmatched junction bases numbered 5, after V lost 3 bases and J lost 6 bases. The germline V gene has CDR1 SGHRS and CDR2 YFSETQ. This CDR3 has 16 residues. Here the CDR3 reads CASSYGLAGGSNEQFF. CDR3 DNA: TGCGCCAGCAGCTACGGACTAGCGGGAGGTTCCAATGAGCAGTTCTTC. Full variable domain (outside the CDR3, taken from reference TRBV5-1 and TRBJ2-1): KAGVTQTPRYLIKTRGQQVTLSCSPISGHRSVSWYQQTPGQGLQFLFEYFSETQRNKGNFPGRFSGRQFSNSRSEMNVSTLELGDSALYLCASSYGLAGGSNEQFFGPGTRLTVL.

This clonotype appeared many times. The chain joins TRBV12-3 or TRBV12-4 to TRBJ1-4; tentatively, D is TRBD1 (6 bases). The CDR3 totals 15 residues. V gave up 1 base and J gave up 7 bases, with 13 bases separating them. In DNA form, the CDR3 reads TGTGCCAGCAGTTTAGAAGGGGGGATCGGTGAAAAACTGTTTTTT. This gives the protein CASSLEGGIGEKLFF.